This passage covers 18 T cell receptor beta chains from one sample sequenced in a study of blood T cell repertoires in COVID-19 (dated by TCRdb to about 2020). The method behind the library was the immunoSEQ multiplex PCR assay. As stored in TCRdb, this immuneACCESS dataset retains in-frame rearrangements with V and J assigned. A fraction of the clones does not appear; measured against another copy, unresolved V genes explain less than half of the discrepancy, and the remainder lacks a known reason. The sample contains nearly 200,000 clones, more than 80% of them found a single time. The ten largest make up approximately 8.1% of the sample. Sequencing was performed on PBMCs or T cells enriched from blood (not recorded which). These receptors were collected from a woman younger than 35 who had recovered from COVID-19.

V and J are TRBV4-1 and TRBJ1-2; 7 nucleotides agree with TRBD1. J lost 2 bases, V lost 1 base, and 7 bases had no gene match. The CDR3 consists of 16 residues. The germline gives CDR1 MGHRA, CDR2 YSYEKL. In nucleotides, the CDR3 is TGCGCCAGCAGCCAAGCGCCGGGACAGCGGAACTATGGCTACACCTTC. Encoded protein: CASSQAPGQRNYGYTF.

The chain joins TRBV4-2 to TRBJ2-7, with 9 nucleotides matching TRBD2. The CDR3 has 15 residues. J gave up 6 bases and V 1 base, and 7 bases lay outside the gene matches. The germline V gene has CDR1 LGHNA and CDR2 YNFKEQ. The CDR3 region has the DNA TGTGCCAGCAGCCAAGTTGAGCGGGGGGCCTCCGAGCAGTACTTC. Translating it yields CASSQVERGASEQYF.

The V call is TRBV5-1, the J call TRBJ2-5; TRBD2 aligns across 8 bases. Per the germline V gene, CDR1 is SGHRS and CDR2 is YFSETQ. Unmatched junction bases numbered 6, after V lost 0 bases and J lost 2 bases. The CDR3 covers 16 residues. As DNA, the CDR3 is TGCGCCAGCAGCTTGGCCTTCGGGGGGGGTCAAGAGACCCAGTACTTC. Its translation: CASSLAFGGGQETQYF.

The rearrangement uses TRBV4-2 and TRBJ1-6; D uncertain. There are 16 residues in the CDR3. The germline CDR1 and CDR2 sequences are LGHNA and YNFKEQ. V lost 0 bases and J lost 7, with 13 bases in between. CDR3 protein: CASSQDEGLGNSPLHF. The CDR3 DNA is TGTGCCAGCAGCCAAGATGAAGGTCTCGGGAATTCACCCCTCCACTTT.

V is TRBV6-1 and J is TRBJ1-1, with D unclear. Trimming removed 2 bases from V and 1 base from J, with 11 bases in between. CDR3 size: 15 residues. Germline-derived CDR1 and CDR2 are MNHNS and SASEGT. CDR3 sequence: CASSEKRTPNTEAFF. DNA for the CDR3: TGTGCCAGCAGTGAAAAGAGAACTCCGAACACTGAAGCTTTCTTT.

This clone was detected once. V is TRBV5-5 and J is TRBJ1-1; 9 positions match TRBD1. Germline V lookup: CDR1 SGHKS, CDR2 YYEKEE (reference sequence). The CDR3 totals 13 residues. CDR3 sequence: CAGGTGRNTEAFF. DNA of the CDR3: TGTGCAGGGGGGACAGGGAGGAACACTGAAGCTTTCTTT.

The rearrangement links TRBV9 to TRBJ1-4; tentative D call: TRBD1 (6 bases). Germline CDR1 is SGDLS and CDR2 is YYNGEE. CDR3 length: 15 amino acids. V was trimmed by 6 bases and J by 7 bases, leaving 19 bases between them. The CDR3 loop reads CASTLSGGLGEKLFF. In DNA form, the CDR3 reads TGTGCCAGCACCTTATCGGGGGGGCTTGGTGAAAAACTGTTTTTT.

CDR3 in DNA: TGTGCCAGCAGCTTTACCGGACAGGGGGCGACTGAAGCTTTCTTT. Translated, it gives CASSFTGQGATEAFF. The rearrangement links TRBV5-5 to TRBJ1-1; 11 bases match TRBD1. Germline V gives CDR1 SGHKS, CDR2 YYEKEE (reference sequence). Trimming at V came to 2 bases and at J to 5 bases, leaving 5 bases not matched to a gene. CDR3 length: 15 residues.

The V gene is TRBV13, the J gene TRBJ2-5, with D perhaps TRBD2 (5 bases). The length of the CDR3 is 13 residues. The V gene lost 2 bases and the J gene lost 5 bases, with 9 bases spanning the gap. The germline V gene has CDR1 PRHDT and CDR2 FYEKMQ (reference sequence). The CDR3 sequence: CASSLRGRETQYF. The CDR3 nucleotides read TGTGCCAGCAGCTTAAGAGGGCGCGAGACCCAGTACTTC.

This sequence joins TRBV5-4 and TRBJ2-3; 8 nucleotides match TRBD2. This CDR3 contains 14 residues. J was trimmed by 5 bases and V by 9 bases; bases with no gene match: 11. Germline CDR1 SGHNT, CDR2 YYREEE (reference sequence). In DNA form, the CDR3 reads TGTGCCACCAAACCCCGGGGGGGCGAAGATACGCAGTATTTT. Residues: CATKPRGGEDTQYF. The variable domain in full, completed from reference TRBV5-4 and TRBJ2-3, reads ETGVTQSPTHLIKTRGQQVTLRCSSQSGHNTVSWYQQALGQGPQFIFQYYREEENGRGNFPPRFSGLQFPNYSSELNVNALELDDSALYLCATKPRGGEDTQYFGPGTRLTVL.

The rearrangement joins TRBV6-6 to TRBJ2-7, with no clear D. The CDR3 has 11 amino acids. V lost 5 bases and J lost 3, with 5 bases in between. Germline values: CDR1 MNHNY, CDR2 SVGAGI (reference sequence). CDR3 coding DNA: TGTGCCAGCAGTGAACTCTACGAGCAGTACTTC. Protein product: CASSELYEQYF.

The chain has TRBV15 and TRBJ1-1, with TRBD1 as a possible D gene (5 bases). Germline assignment: CDR1 LNHNV and CDR2 YYDKDF (reference sequence). The CDR3 runs to 13 residues. V was clipped by 5 bases and J by 12 bases, with 19 bases between them. The CDR3 region has the DNA TGTGCCACCAGCCCCCCCGGAGACAGTCTGTCTTTCTTT. This gives the protein CATSPPGDSLSFF.

The chain joins TRBV11-2 to TRBJ2-3, with no clear D. The CDR3 contains 13 residues. V gave up 1 base and J gave up 6 bases, with 8 bases separating them. Germline V gives CDR1 SGHAT, CDR2 FQNNGV. The CDR3 DNA reads as TGTGCCAGCAGCTTAGTCCCCCCGGATACGCAGTATTTT. Translating gives CASSLVPPDTQYF.

CDR3 region: CATSREYGGATGELFF. CDR3 sequence (DNA): TGTGCCACCAGCAGAGAGTACGGGGGAGCCACCGGGGAGCTGTTTTTT. The chain uses TRBV15 and TRBJ2-2, with a weak D call TRBD2 (6 bases). CDR3 length: 16 residues. V was cut by 0 bases and J by 4 bases, with 12 bases left in between. Germline V gene lookup returns CDR1 LNHNV and CDR2 YYDKDF (reference sequence). Variable domain in full (rest from reference TRBV15 and TRBJ2-2): DAMVIQNPRYQVTQFGKPVTLSCSQTLNHNVMYWYQQKSSQAPKLLFHYYDKDFNNEADTPDNFQSRRPNTSFCFLDIRSPGLGDTAMYLCATSREYGGATGELFFGEGSRLTVL.

This chain joins TRBV7-9 and TRBJ1-1, with unresolved D. The V end was cut by 1 base, the J end by 1 base, with 7 bases between. Germline V gene data show CDR1 as SEHNR and CDR2 as FQNEAQ (reference sequence). This CDR3 contains 14 residues. The CDR3 DNA is TGTGCCAGCAGCTTAGACTGGGCGAACACTGAAGCTTTCTTT. This encodes CASSLDWANTEAFF. Combining the CDR3 with reference TRBV7-9 and TRBJ1-1 gives the whole variable domain DTGVSQNPRHKITKRGQNVTFRCDPISEHNRLYWYRQTLGQGPEFLTYFQNEAQLEKSRLLSDRFSAERPKGSFSTLEIQRTEQGDSAMYLCASSLDWANTEAFFGQGTRLTVV.

This clone was observed a single time. The genes are TRBV3-1 (or the pseudogene TRBV3-2) and TRBJ2-1; TRBD2 aligns across 10 bases. Per the germline V gene, CDR1 is LGHDT and CDR2 is YNNKEL (reference sequence). The junction had 8 bases not matched to a gene; V was cut back by 1 base and J by 5 bases. CDR3 size: 17 residues. In nucleotides, the CDR3 is TGTGCCAGCAGCCAAGGGGCTAGCGGGGGAATAAACAATGAGCAGTTCTTC. The encoded protein is CASSQGASGGINNEQFF.

Note on this clone: This sample also contains other DNA sequences that code for the same CDR3. The chain links TRBV5-1 to TRBJ2-1, with 7 bases matching TRBD1. CDR1 is SGHRS and CDR2 is YFSETQ in the germline V gene. The V segment lost 0 bases and the J segment 4 bases; nucleotides outside the gene matches: 1. The CDR3 covers 14 residues. CDR3 in amino acids: CASSLGQGYNEQFF. DNA for the CDR3: TGCGCCAGCAGCTTGGGACAGGGATACAATGAGCAGTTCTTC.

The rearrangement uses TRBV5-6 and TRBJ1-1, with 8 bases matching TRBD1. V shed 1 base, J shed 11 bases, and the junction held 4 bases outside the gene matches. The CDR3 runs to 12 residues. From germline, CDR1 is SGHDT and CDR2 YYEEEE. CDR3 bases: TGTGCCAGCAGCTTGCCGGACAGGGATGCTTTCTTT. It specifies CASSLPDRDAFF.